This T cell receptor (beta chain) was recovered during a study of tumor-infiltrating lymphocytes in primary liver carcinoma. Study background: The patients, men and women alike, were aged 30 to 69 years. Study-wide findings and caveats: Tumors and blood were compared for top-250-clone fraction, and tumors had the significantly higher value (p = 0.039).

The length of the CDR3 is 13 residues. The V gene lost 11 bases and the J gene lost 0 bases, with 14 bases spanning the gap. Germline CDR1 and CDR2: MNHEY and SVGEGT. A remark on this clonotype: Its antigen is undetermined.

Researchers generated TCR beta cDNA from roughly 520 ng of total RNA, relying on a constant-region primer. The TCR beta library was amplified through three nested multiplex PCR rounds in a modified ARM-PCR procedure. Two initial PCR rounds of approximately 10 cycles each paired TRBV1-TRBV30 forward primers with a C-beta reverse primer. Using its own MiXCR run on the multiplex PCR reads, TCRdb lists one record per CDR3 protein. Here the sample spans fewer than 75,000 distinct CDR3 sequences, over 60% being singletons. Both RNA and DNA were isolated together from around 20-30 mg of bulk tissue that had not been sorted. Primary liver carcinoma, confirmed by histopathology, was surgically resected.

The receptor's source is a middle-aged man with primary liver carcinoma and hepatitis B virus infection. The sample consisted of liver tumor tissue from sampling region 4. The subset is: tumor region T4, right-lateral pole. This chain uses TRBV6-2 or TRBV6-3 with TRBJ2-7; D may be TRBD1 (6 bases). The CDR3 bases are TGTGCCTGCATGTACAGGGCCTCCTACGAGCAGTACTTC. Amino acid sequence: CACMYRASYEQYF.